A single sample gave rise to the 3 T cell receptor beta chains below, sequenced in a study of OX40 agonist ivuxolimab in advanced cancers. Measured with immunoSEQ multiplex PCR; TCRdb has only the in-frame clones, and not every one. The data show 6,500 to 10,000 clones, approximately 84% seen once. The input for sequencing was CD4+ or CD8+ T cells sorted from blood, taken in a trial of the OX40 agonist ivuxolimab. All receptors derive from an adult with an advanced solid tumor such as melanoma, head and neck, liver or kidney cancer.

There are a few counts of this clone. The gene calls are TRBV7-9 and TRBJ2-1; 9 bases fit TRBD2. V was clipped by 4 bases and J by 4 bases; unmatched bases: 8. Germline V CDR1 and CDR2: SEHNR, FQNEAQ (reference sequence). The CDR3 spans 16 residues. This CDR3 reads CASSSSLREGYNEQFF. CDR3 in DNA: TGTGCCAGCAGCTCCTCTTTGCGGGAGGGGTACAATGAGCAGTTCTTC.

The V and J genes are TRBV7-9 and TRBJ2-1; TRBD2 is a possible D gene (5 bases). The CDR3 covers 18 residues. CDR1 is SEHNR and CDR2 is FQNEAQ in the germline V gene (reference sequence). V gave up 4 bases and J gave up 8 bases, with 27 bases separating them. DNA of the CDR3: TGTGCCAGCAGCTCCCCCGGTACTAGAGGTCGCAACAGCGATGAGCAGTTCTTC. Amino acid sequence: CASSSPGTRGRNSDEQFF.

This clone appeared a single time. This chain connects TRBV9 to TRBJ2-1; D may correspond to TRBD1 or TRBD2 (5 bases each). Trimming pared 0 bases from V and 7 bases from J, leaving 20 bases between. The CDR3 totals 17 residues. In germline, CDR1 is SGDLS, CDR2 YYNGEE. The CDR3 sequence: CASSVDDGAARLNEQFF. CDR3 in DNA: TGTGCCAGCAGCGTAGATGACGGGGCGGCAAGGCTTAATGAGCAGTTCTTC.